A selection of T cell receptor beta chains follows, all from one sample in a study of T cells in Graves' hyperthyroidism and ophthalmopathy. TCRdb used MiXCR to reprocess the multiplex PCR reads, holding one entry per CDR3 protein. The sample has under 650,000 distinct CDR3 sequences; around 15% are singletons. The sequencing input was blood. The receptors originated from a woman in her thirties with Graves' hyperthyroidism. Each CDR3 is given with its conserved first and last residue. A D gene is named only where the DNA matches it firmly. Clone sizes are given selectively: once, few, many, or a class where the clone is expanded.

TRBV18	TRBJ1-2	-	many	CASSPSFGTNYGYTF	TGTGCCAGCTCACCAAGTTTCGGGACTAACTATGGCTACACCTTC
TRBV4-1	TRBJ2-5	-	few	CASSQKIGEETQYF	TGCGCCAGCAGCCAAAAGATTGGAGAAGAGACCCAGTACTTC
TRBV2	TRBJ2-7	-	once	CASMGVPYEQYF	TGTGCCAGCATGGGGGTCCCCTACGAGCAGTACTTC
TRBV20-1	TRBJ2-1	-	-	CSARIGTKLYNEQFF	TGCAGTGCGAGAATCGGGACAAAGCTATACAATGAGCAGTTCTTC
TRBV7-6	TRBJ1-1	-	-	CASSLLGFGGGARGTEAFF	TGTGCCAGCAGCCTACTGGGGTTTGGAGGAGGCGCGAGGGGCACTGAAGCTTTCTTT
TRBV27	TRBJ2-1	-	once	CASGPLRPNEQFF	TGTGCCAGCGGCCCTTTGCGCCCAAACGAGCAGTTCTTC
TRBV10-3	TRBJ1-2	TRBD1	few	CAISESPTGMGYGYTF	TGTGCCATCAGTGAGTCCCCGACAGGGATGGGCTATGGCTACACCTTC
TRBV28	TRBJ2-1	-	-	CASERNYNEQFF	TGTGCCTCGGAGCGGAATTACAATGAGCAGTTCTTC
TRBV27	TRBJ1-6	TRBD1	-	CASNRDSENSPLHF	TGTGCCAGCAATAGGGACAGCGAGAATTCACCCCTCCACTTT
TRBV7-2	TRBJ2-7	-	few	CASSLQSLDEQYF	TGTGCCAGCAGCTTACAATCCCTCGATGAGCAGTACTTC
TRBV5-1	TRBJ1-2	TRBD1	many	CASSPDRVVGGYTF	TGCGCCAGCAGCCCGGACAGGGTGGTAGGTGGCTACACCTTC
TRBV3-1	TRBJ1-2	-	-	CASSQREQVLGDGYTF	TGTGCCAGCAGCCAACGGGAGCAGGTGTTGGGGGATGGCTACACCTTC
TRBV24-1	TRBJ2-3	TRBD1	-	CATSDRAGGMDTQYF	TGTGCCACCAGTGATAGGGCAGGGGGCATGGATACGCAGTATTTT
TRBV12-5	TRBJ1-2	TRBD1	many	CASGSYRGYGYTF	TGTGCTAGTGGTTCCTACAGGGGATATGGCTACACCTTC
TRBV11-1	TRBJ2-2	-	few	CASQLSQTGTGELFF	TGTGCCAGCCAACTGTCACAGACTGGGACCGGGGAGCTGTTTTTT
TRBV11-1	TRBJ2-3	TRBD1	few	CASRQGASTDTQYF	TGTGCCAGCAGACAGGGGGCGAGCACAGATACGCAGTATTTT
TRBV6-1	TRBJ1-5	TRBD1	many	CASSEGTGNQPQHF	TGTGCCAGCAGCGAGGGGACAGGTAATCAGCCCCAGCATTTT
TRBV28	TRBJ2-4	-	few	CASSLQGGGENIQYF	TGTGCCAGCAGTCTACAGGGGGGGGGGGAAAACATTCAGTACTTC
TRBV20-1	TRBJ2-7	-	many	CSARVRGYEQYF	TGCAGTGCTAGGGTCAGGGGCTACGAGCAGTACTTC
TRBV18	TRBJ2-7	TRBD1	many	CASSPKTGNYEQYF	TGTGCCAGCTCACCAAAGACAGGGAACTACGAGCAGTACTTC
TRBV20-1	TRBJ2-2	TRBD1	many	CSARDRRKNTGELFF	TGCAGTGCTAGGGACAGGAGAAAAAACACCGGGGAGCTGTTTTTT
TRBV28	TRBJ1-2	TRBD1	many	CASSSPPGQGARGYTF	TGTGCCAGCAGTTCCCCTCCGGGACAGGGGGCTCGGGGCTACACCTTC
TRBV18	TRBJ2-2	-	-	CASSPPGRSGELFF	TGTGCCAGCTCACCCCCAGGGAGGTCGGGGGAGCTGTTTTTT
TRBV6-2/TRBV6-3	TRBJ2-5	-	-	CASTRSLEETQYF	TGTGCCAGCACTAGGTCCCTAGAAGAGACCCAGTACTTC
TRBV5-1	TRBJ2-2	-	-	CASSLDSPTGELFF	TGCGCCAGCAGCTTGGACAGCCCCACCGGGGAGCTGTTTTTT
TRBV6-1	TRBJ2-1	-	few	CASSEAYRERWFF	TGTGCCAGCAGTGAAGCTTACCGGGAGAGGTGGTTCTTC
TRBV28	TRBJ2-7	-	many	CASLSPGSTASYEQYF	TGTGCCAGCCTTAGCCCAGGGAGCACGGCCTCCTACGAGCAGTACTTC
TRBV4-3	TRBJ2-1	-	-	CASSYGRGGEQFF	TGCGCCAGCAGCTACGGACGGGGCGGTGAGCAGTTCTTC
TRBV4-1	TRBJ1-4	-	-	CASSQDVNAEKLFF	TGCGCCAGCAGCCAAGATGTGAACGCGGAAAAACTGTTTTTT
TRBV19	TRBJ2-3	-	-	CASSISGADTQYF	TGTGCCAGTAGTATTTCGGGGGCAGATACGCAGTATTTT
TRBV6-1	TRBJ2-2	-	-	CASSPLNRRTSGELFF	TGTGCCAGCAGCCCGCTAAACCGACGGACCAGCGGGGAGCTGTTTTTT
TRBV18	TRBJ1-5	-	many	CASSPVDGQSAQHF	TGTGCCAGCTCACCGGTGGACGGGCAATCCGCCCAGCATTTT
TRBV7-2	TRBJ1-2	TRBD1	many	CASSLVRTGPYGYTF	TGTGCCAGCAGCTTAGTCCGGACAGGGCCCTATGGCTACACCTTC
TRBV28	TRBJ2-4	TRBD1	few	CASSLPGGAKNIQYF	TGTGCCAGCAGTTTACCAGGGGGCGCCAAAAACATTCAGTACTTC
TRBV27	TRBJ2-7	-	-	CASSLKGSFSYEQYF	TGTGCCAGCAGTTTAAAGGGGTCGTTCTCCTACGAGCAGTACTTC
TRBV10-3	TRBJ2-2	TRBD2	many	CAISGTSGSVAGELFF	TGTGCCATCAGTGGAACTAGCGGGAGTGTAGCCGGGGAGCTGTTTTTT
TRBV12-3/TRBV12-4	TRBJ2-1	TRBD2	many	CASSPTSGRVGEQFF	TGTGCCAGCAGTCCGACTAGCGGGAGGGTTGGTGAGCAGTTCTTC
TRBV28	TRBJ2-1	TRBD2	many	CASSLSGSGSYNEQFF	TGTGCCAGCAGCCTTAGCGGGAGTGGGTCCTACAATGAGCAGTTCTTC
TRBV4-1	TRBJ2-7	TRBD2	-	CASSQPTSGSVKYEQYF	TGCGCCAGCAGCCAACCCACTAGCGGGAGCGTGAAGTACGAGCAGTACTTC
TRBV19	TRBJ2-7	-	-	CASSTPGAWGEQYF	TGTGCCAGTAGTACCCCAGGGGCCTGGGGCGAGCAGTACTTC
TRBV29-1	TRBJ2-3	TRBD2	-	CSVMTSFADTQYF	TGCAGCGTGATGACTAGCTTCGCAGATACGCAGTATTTT
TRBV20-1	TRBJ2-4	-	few	CSAGVSQWDGKNIQYF	TGCAGTGCAGGGGTTAGCCAATGGGATGGCAAAAACATTCAGTACTTC
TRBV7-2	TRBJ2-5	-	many	CASSLDRNRRTTLETQYF	TGTGCCAGCAGCTTAGATAGAAACAGAAGGACGACTCTAGAGACCCAGTACTTC
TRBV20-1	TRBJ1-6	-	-	CSARVPGDSPLHF	TGCAGTGCTAGAGTTCCAGGGGATTCACCCCTCCACTTT
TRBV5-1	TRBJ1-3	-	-	CASSSGPPESGNTIYF	TGCGCCAGCAGCTCGGGACCGCCTGAATCTGGAAACACCATATATTTT
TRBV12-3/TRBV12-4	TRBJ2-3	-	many	CASSGTTTDTQYF	TGTGCCAGCAGCGGGACCACCACAGATACGCAGTATTTT
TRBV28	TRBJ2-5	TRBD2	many	CASSVLAGGEQETQYF	TGTGCCAGCAGTGTCTTAGCGGGAGGGGAACAAGAGACCCAGTACTTC
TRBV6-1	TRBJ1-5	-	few	CASGGGLYQPQHF	TGTGCCAGCGGCGGGGGGCTTTACCAGCCCCAGCATTTT
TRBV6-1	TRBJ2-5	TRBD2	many	CASSEGLAGYQETQYF	TGTGCCAGCAGTGAAGGACTAGCGGGCTACCAAGAGACCCAGTACTTC
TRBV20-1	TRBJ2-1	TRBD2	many	CSAAGLAGHNEQFF	TGCAGTGCCGCGGGACTAGCGGGACACAATGAGCAGTTCTTC
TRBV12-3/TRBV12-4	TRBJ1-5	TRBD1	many	CASRPTGGSNQPQHF	TGTGCCAGCAGACCGACAGGGGGGAGCAATCAGCCCCAGCATTTT
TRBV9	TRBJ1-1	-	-	CASSVGSMNTEAFF	TGTGCCAGCAGCGTAGGGAGTATGAACACTGAAGCTTTCTTT
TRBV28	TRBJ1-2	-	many	CASSLGRAIYGYTF	TGTGCCAGCAGTTTAGGGCGCGCAATCTATGGCTACACCTTC
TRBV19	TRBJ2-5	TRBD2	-	CASSTRTSAETQYF	TGTGCCAGTAGTACCCGGACTAGCGCAGAGACCCAGTACTTC
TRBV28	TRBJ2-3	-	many	CASSEIGEASTDTQYF	TGTGCCAGCAGCGAAATCGGAGAGGCCAGCACAGATACGCAGTATTTT